This paragraph reports one TCR beta chain. Its antigen is currently not known. Base qualities were left out, and no much larger clone turns up one base away. From a lookup of the germline V gene, CDR1 and CDR2 are LGHNA and YSLEER. The CDR3 has 14 amino acids, counting the end cysteine and phenylalanine. Only the CDR3 DNA stays, 42 bases, in frame from base 1. Compared with germline, V lacks 8 bases and J lacks 3 bases; bases without a gene match: 4. The data stem from a study of beta chain features in type 1 diabetes (dated by TCRdb to 2016 to 2019). About the investigation overall: Mean age, gender distribution, total cell number and subset yield were not different between patients and healthy donors. A total of 85 million to 140 million sorted cells were examined across all samples, and the number of cells per subset was strongly correlated with RNA yield. The study compared TCRB repertoires of sorted circulating CD4+ T cell subsets between recently diagnosed type 1 diabetes patients and matched healthy donors. Naive and central memory subsets were obtained from all 28 donors, but regulatory and stem cell-like memory subsets were isolated from only 8 patients and roughly eight healthy donors.

Each donor gave one peripheral blood draw, about 110 mL on average, collected into heparinised tubes. A BD FACSAria II was used to sort naive, central memory, regulatory and stem cell-like memory CD4+ T cells with a panel that included CD45RO, CCR7, CD25, CD127, CD95 and CD27. A purity above 98% was achieved for all sorted populations. PBMCs were isolated immediately by Lymphoprep density gradient centrifugation and stained directly without culture. Samples were stained and sorted in pairs, with one healthy donor and one patient per experiment, so that batch effects were minimized. General conclusions and limits of the study: Because cDNA was sequenced instead of genomic DNA, activated cells with high expression could be over-represented, although the groups did not differ in activation or CD3 levels. HLA sub-analyses involved small numbers of individuals, so any influence of HLA type on TCRB rearrangement remained unresolved. At VDJ recombination sites, patients with type 1 diabetes made fewer insertions and deleted more nucleotides, a pattern implying thymic rearrangement abnormalities. Naive, central memory and regulatory TCRB repertoires appeared more similar among patients than among healthy donors. PCR might favor shorter templates, but patient and control samples were amplified and corrected together, so any skew would affect both groups equally. A moderate but significant shortening of TCRB CDR3 length was observed in type 1 diabetes patients in all four CD4+ subsets.

All of the isolated RNA was reverse transcribed with the High Capacity cDNA Reverse Transcription Kit, so expressed TCRB transcripts were sequenced. Deep immunoSEQ sequencing was applied to naive, central memory and regulatory T cell samples, giving an average of about 3.4 million total reads per sample. Sorted cells were lysed in RLT buffer and RNA was extracted with DNase-treated RNeasy Micro or Mini kits, depending on cell number. Each cell subset was processed on its own to prevent cross-contamination, while patient and healthy donor samples were processed together. The immunoSEQ multiplex PCR was used to amplify TCRB sequences from cDNA, generating 87-bp fragments that spanned the CDR3 region. Amplicons were sequenced on the Illumina HiSeq platform. The authors processed their data as follows. PCR bias was corrected computationally using synthetic template baselines, and reads within Hamming distance 2 were collapsed, with unmergeable singletons discarded. Reads were aligned to IMGT to assign V, D and J genes, CDR3 length, and insertions or deletions at six rearrangement sites. Within each subset, clonotype counts were normalized to the number of sorted cells before true diversity and Gini coefficients were calculated with the tcR R package. Repertoire sharing was quantified using the overlap coefficient calculated on TCRB nucleotide sequences. Out-of-frame TCRB sequences from naive cells were analyzed to stand in for the pre-selection repertoire. In its TCRdb copy, this immuneACCESS table keeps in-frame sequences only and misses some clones. Where compared with another copy, unresolved V genes explain less than half of these, and the others have no known cause. V, J and clone size derive from that table, while D and trimming were established from the DNA sequence. Here the sample has about 620,000 clones; around 15% occur a single time. Together, the top ten hold approximately 0.087% of the sample.

Sequenced input: naive CD4+ T cells from blood. Read against the paper, the sample's cell subset or site label means: true naive CD4+ T cells. The receptor comes from a man between 18 and 29 years old in good health. The chain couples TRBV4-3 to TRBJ1-4; TRBD1 matches 9 bases in the middle. The sequenced DNA is TGCGCCAGCCGAAGACAGGGGGCTAATGAAAAACTGTTTTTT. It translates as CASRRQGANEKLFF.